This entry lists 30 T cell receptor beta chains sequenced from one sample in a study of OX40 agonist ivuxolimab in advanced cancers. Libraries were prepared by immunoSEQ multiplex PCR; TCRdb keeps only in-frame clonotypes and omits some of them. The sample has more than 55,000 clones; roughly 89% are singletons. The sequencing used CD4+ or CD8+ T cells sorted from blood, collected in a trial of the OX40 agonist ivuxolimab. The receptors here all came from an adult with an advanced solid tumor such as melanoma, head and neck, liver or kidney cancer.

The rearrangement joins TRBV5-5 to TRBJ1-2; 8 bases align to TRBD1. V shed 5 bases and J 2 bases; nucleotides not matched to a gene: 11. CDR3 length equals 16 residues. Germline-derived CDR1 and CDR2 are SGHKS and YYEKEE (reference sequence). The CDR3 DNA follows: TGTGCCAGCAGATCTATGGGACAGGACGCCAACTATGGCTACACCTTC. Translated: CASRSMGQDANYGYTF. Complete variable domain (other parts from reference TRBV5-5 and TRBJ1-2): DAGVTQSPTHLIKTRGQQVTLRCSPISGHKSVSWYQQVLGQGPQFIFQYYEKEERGRGNFPDRFSARQFPNYSSELNVNALLLGDSALYLCASRSMGQDANYGYTFGSGTRLTVV.

This sequence joins TRBV5-6 and TRBJ2-7, with a tentative D call TRBD1 (6 bases). The germline V gene encodes CDR1 SGHDT and CDR2 YYEEEE. There are 11 residues in the CDR3. V was pared by 0 bases and J by 12 bases, with 10 bases between. The CDR3 region has the DNA TGTGCCAGCAGCTTGGTCCAGGGGAGGTACTTC. Protein: CASSLVQGRYF.

In the case of this clone: Other DNA sequences in this sample translate to the same CDR3. The chain employs TRBV11-3 and TRBJ1-2; tentatively, D is TRBD1 (5 bases). Looked up from germline, CDR1 is SGHNT and CDR2 is YENEEA. Trimming shortened V by 5 bases and J by 0 bases, and 10 bases separated the two germline ends. This CDR3 is built from 14 residues. The CDR3: CASSPRGANYGYTF. Written as DNA, the CDR3 is TGTGCCAGCAGCCCCCGGGGCGCTAACTATGGCTACACCTTC.

This clone came up once. The chain has TRBV9 and TRBJ2-4, with 12 bases lining up with TRBD2. Germline V CDR1 and CDR2: SGDLS, YYNGEE. This CDR3 comprises 14 residues. With 3 bases clipped from V and 15 bases from J, the junction kept 10 bases outside the gene matches. The CDR3 DNA is TGTGCCAGCAGCGGCCTAGCGGGGGGGAGTCTTGTGTACTTC. Its protein is CASSGLAGGSLVYF.

For the CDR3, the DNA is TGTGCCAGCAGCGTAGCTCAGCAGCTCTCCTACAATGAGCAGTTCTTC. Protein sequence: CASSVAQQLSYNEQFF. This rearrangement joins TRBV9 to TRBJ2-1; D unclear. V was trimmed by 0 bases and J by 0 bases, leaving 10 bases between them. Germline V gene data show CDR1 as SGDLS and CDR2 as YYNGEE. This CDR3 comprises 16 residues.

V usage is TRBV5-1 and J usage is TRBJ2-5, with TRBD2 matching over 7 bases. With V trimmed by 4 bases and J by 2 bases, 8 bases remained unmatched. CDR1 and CDR2 from the germline V gene are SGHRS and YFSETQ. The CDR3 runs to 15 residues. CDR3: CASSRDYWGQETQYF. The CDR3, as DNA: TGCGCCAGCAGCAGGGACTACTGGGGGCAAGAGACCCAGTACTTC. Full variable domain (outside the CDR3, taken from reference TRBV5-1 and TRBJ2-5): KAGVTQTPRYLIKTRGQQVTLSCSPISGHRSVSWYQQTPGQGLQFLFEYFSETQRNKGNFPGRFSGRQFSNSRSEMNVSTLELGDSALYLCASSRDYWGQETQYFGPGTRLLVL.

The chain recombines TRBV27 with TRBJ1-4; tentatively, D is TRBD1 (6 bases). Trimming took off 1 base at V and 6 bases at J, with 27 bases between the two ends. Germline V gives CDR1 MNHEY, CDR2 SMNVEV (reference sequence). The CDR3 sequence is 20 residues long. CDR3 sequence (DNA): TGTGCCAGCAGTTTATTAGGGGGGGGAGGGACCCCTTCGAGAGATGAAAAACTGTTTTTT. The encoded protein is CASSLLGGGGTPSRDEKLFF. Together with reference TRBV27 and TRBJ1-4, the CDR3 gives the full variable domain: EAQVTQNPRYLITVTGKKLTVTCSQNMNHEYMSWYRQDPGLGLRQIYYSMNVEVTDKGDVPEGYKVSRKEKRNFPLILESPSPNQTSLYFCASSLLGGGGTPSRDEKLFFGSGTQLSVL.

This clone was counted a few times. This chain connects TRBV19 to TRBJ2-3; the D gene is possibly TRBD1 (5 bases). Trimming shortened V by 7 bases and J by 2 bases, and 10 bases separated the two germline ends. Germline-derived CDR1 and CDR2 are LNHDA and SQIVND (reference sequence). The CDR3 has 13 residues. The CDR3 sequence is CASNTDNTDTQYF. In DNA, the CDR3 is TGTGCCAGTAATACGGACAACACAGATACGCAGTATTTT.

This chain connects TRBV29-1 to TRBJ2-5, with D maybe TRBD1 (5 bases). There are 12 residues in the CDR3. The germline gives CDR1 SQVTM, CDR2 ANQGSEA. V lost 4 bases to trimming and J lost 4 bases, with 10 bases between them. In DNA form, the CDR3 reads TGCAGCGTTGGGGGCCTCCGAGAGACCCAGTACTTC. Its protein product is CSVGGLRETQYF.

About this clone: Different DNA sequences within this sample yield the same CDR3. The chain combines TRBV7-9 with TRBJ1-2; tentatively, D is TRBD1 (5 bases). Germline assignment: CDR1 SEHNR and CDR2 FQNEAQ (reference sequence). CDR3 length: 13 amino acids. Trimming took off 5 bases at V and 3 bases at J, with 10 bases between the two ends. The CDR3 protein is CASSPEGHYGYTF. DNA of the CDR3: TGTGCCAGCAGCCCAGAGGGGCACTATGGCTACACCTTC.

This chain links TRBV6-5 with TRBJ2-1; 9 bases align to TRBD1. Looked up from germline, CDR1 is MNHEY and CDR2 is SVGAGI. The junction had 4 bases not matched to a gene; V was cut back by 9 bases and J by 4 bases. The CDR3 has 13 residues. The CDR3 nucleotides are TGTGCCAGTCGACAGGGGGAGTACAATGAGCAGTTCTTC. Protein sequence: CASRQGEYNEQFF.

This chain joins TRBV28 and TRBJ1-4, with TRBD1 matching over 8 bases. Germline trimming cut 5 bases from V and 8 bases from J; bases unmatched to any gene: 7. This CDR3 region has 14 residues. Looked up from germline, CDR1 is MDHEN and CDR2 is SYDVKM. The CDR3 region is CASSGQGVGEKLFF. CDR3 nucleotides: TGTGCCAGCAGTGGACAGGGTGTGGGCGAAAAACTGTTTTTT.

The gene calls are TRBV4-1 and TRBJ2-2, with TRBD2 matching over 8 bases. V lost 0 bases and J lost 0; bases outside the gene matches: 9. From germline, CDR1 is MGHRA and CDR2 YSYEKL. CDR3 size: 19 residues. In DNA, the CDR3 is TGCGCCAGCAGCCAAGATTCCCCCCGGGGGGGGCCGAACACCGGGGAGCTGTTTTTT. Its protein is CASSQDSPRGGPNTGELFF.

The chain combines TRBV6-5 with TRBJ1-4, with 7 bases identical to TRBD1. CDR3 size: 13 residues. Losses at the gene ends were 4 bases for V and 7 bases for J; bases not matched to a gene: 3. Germline lookup yields CDR1 MNHEY and CDR2 SVGAGI. DNA for the CDR3: TGTGCCAGCAGTTCGACAGGGTTTGAAAAACTGTTTTTT. This codes for CASSSTGFEKLFF.

The rearrangement links TRBV5-1 to TRBJ2-2; possibly TRBD1 or TRBD2 for D (5 bases each). This CDR3 has 13 residues. V lost 5 bases and J 4 bases, leaving 9 bases between the germline ends. The germline V gene has CDR1 SGHRS and CDR2 YFSETQ. CDR3 residues: CASSRDGTGELFF. As DNA, the CDR3 is TGCGCCAGCAGTCGGGACGGCACCGGGGAGCTGTTTTTT.

The V call is TRBV2, the J call TRBJ2-4; a possible D gene is TRBD1 (5 bases). Trimming took off 2 bases at V and 9 bases at J, with 11 bases between the two ends. In germline, CDR1 is SNHLY, CDR2 FYNNEI. This CDR3 contains 13 residues. The CDR3 sequence is CASSEQGSGIQYF. CDR3 coding DNA: TGTGCCAGCAGTGAACAGGGCAGTGGCATTCAGTACTTC.

This chain uses TRBV15 with TRBJ1-6; 7 bases match TRBD1. After removal of 4 bases from V and 9 bases from J, the junction contained 15 bases not matched to a gene. The CDR3 is 17 residues long. Germline V lookup: CDR1 LNHNV, CDR2 YYDKDF (reference sequence). This CDR3 reads CATSTGLTQGLGSPLHF. The CDR3 DNA follows: TGTGCCACCAGCACGGGACTGACACAGGGGCTTGGTTCACCCCTCCACTTT. Combining the CDR3 with reference TRBV15 and TRBJ1-6 gives the whole variable domain DAMVIQNPRYQVTQFGKPVTLSCSQTLNHNVMYWYQQKSSQAPKLLFHYYDKDFNNEADTPDNFQSRRPNTSFCFLDIRSPGLGDTAMYLCATSTGLTQGLGSPLHFGNGTRLTVT.

This clone has just one count. The rearrangement joins TRBV25-1 to TRBJ2-7; D unresolved. Trimming shortened V by 6 bases and J by 0 bases, and 9 bases separated the two germline ends. CDR1 and CDR2 (germline): MGHDK, SYGVNS. The CDR3 consists of 13 residues. CDR3 sequence: CASSPVVSYEQYF. CDR3 DNA sequence: TGTGCCAGCAGCCCCGTGGTCTCCTACGAGCAGTACTTC.

This chain links TRBV7-8 with TRBJ2-1, with TRBD2 identical over 8 bases. V was clipped by 5 bases and J by 4 bases; unmatched bases: 7. The CDR3 contains 15 residues. Germline CDR1 SGHVS, CDR2 FQNEAQ. CDR3 bases: TGTGCCAGCAGCCGATCGGGGGGGTTGTACAATGAGCAGTTCTTC. Translating gives CASSRSGGLYNEQFF.

This chain uses TRBV5-8 with TRBJ2-3; tentatively, D is TRBD2 (5 bases). From germline, CDR1 is SGHTS and CDR2 YDEGEE. Between the trimmed V and J ends, which lost 3 bases and 0 bases, there was a span of 8 bases. The CDR3 is 14 amino acids. The CDR3 reads CASSSWTSTDTQYF. CDR3 DNA: TGTGCCAGCAGCTCCTGGACTAGCACAGATACGCAGTATTTT. The variable domain in full, with the rest retrieved from reference TRBV5-8 and TRBJ2-3, is EAGVTQSPTHLIKTRGQQATLRCSPISGHTSVYWYQQALGLGLQFLLWYDEGEERNRGNFPPRFSGRQFPNYSSELNVNALELEDSALYLCASSSWTSTDTQYFGPGTRLTVL.

The gene calls are TRBV19 and TRBJ1-5, with TRBD1 as a possible D gene (6 bases). The V gene's germline CDR1 is LNHDA and CDR2 SQIVND (reference sequence). Trimming took 10 bases from V and 4 from J, leaving 14 bases between them. This CDR3 has 13 amino acids. The CDR3 DNA reads TGTGCCACCGAGGGACACAAAAATCAGCCCCAGCATTTT. Translated: CATEGHKNQPQHF.

The genes are TRBV5-8 and TRBJ2-2, with TRBD1 matching over 7 bases. The germline V gene has CDR1 SGHTS and CDR2 YDEGEE. V lost 0 bases and J lost 4; bases outside the gene matches: 3. The CDR3 has 15 amino acids. DNA for the CDR3: TGTGCCAGCAGCTTGGAGACAGGGTTCACCGGGGAGCTGTTTTTT. This translates into CASSLETGFTGELFF.

The chain carries TRBV7-2 and TRBJ2-5; possible D gene TRBD1, 5 bases. V dropped 5 bases and J dropped 3 bases, with 10 bases sitting between them. This CDR3 is 13 amino acids long. CDR1 is SGHTA and CDR2 is FQGNSA in the germline V gene. CDR3 sequence reads: CASSIDRKETQYF. CDR3 in DNA: TGTGCCAGCAGCATCGACAGAAAAGAGACCCAGTACTTC.

The chain couples TRBV14 to TRBJ1-1; D is uncertain. Trimming stripped 0 bases from V and 1 base from J, with 9 bases between. This CDR3 is 15 amino acids long. Germline V lookup: CDR1 SGHDN, CDR2 FVKESK. The CDR3 spells CASSQETLRNTEAFF. The CDR3 bases are TGTGCCAGCAGCCAAGAAACACTTCGGAACACTGAAGCTTTCTTT.

J is TRBJ1-6 and V is TRBV6-1; 7 bases align to TRBD1. The ends lost 6 bases at V and 8 bases at J; junction bases unmatched: 7. Germline-derived CDR1 and CDR2 are MNHNS and SASEGT. This CDR3 spans 14 amino acids. This chain's CDR3 is CASREGQSHSPLHF. For the CDR3, the DNA is TGTGCCAGCAGGGAGGGACAGTCGCATTCACCCCTCCACTTT.

V gene TRBV9 combines with J gene TRBJ1-2, with D possibly being TRBD1 (6 bases). The CDR3 runs 14 residues. Germline-derived CDR1 and CDR2 are SGDLS and YYNGEE. Trimming shortened V by 4 bases and J by 6 bases, and 16 bases separated the two germline ends. The CDR3 region has the DNA TGTGCCAGCAGCCGAGGAGGGGGGTACGATGGCTACACCTTC. Its protein is CASSRGGGYDGYTF. Combining the CDR3 with reference TRBV9 and TRBJ1-2 gives the whole variable domain DSGVTQTPKHLITATGQRVTLRCSPRSGDLSVYWYQQSLDQGLQFLIQYYNGEERAKGNILERFSAQQFPDLHSELNLSSLELGDSALYFCASSRGGGYDGYTFGSGTRLTVV.

V usage is TRBV5-1 and J usage is TRBJ2-3; 11 nucleotides align to TRBD2. Trimming at V came to 2 bases and at J to 5 bases, leaving 1 base not matched to a gene. This CDR3 comprises 14 residues. The germline gives CDR1 SGHRS, CDR2 YFSETQ. The chain's CDR3 is CASSFSGGEDTQYF. The CDR3, as DNA: TGCGCCAGCAGCTTTAGCGGGGGGGAAGATACGCAGTATTTT.

The V and J genes are TRBV6-1 and TRBJ2-1, with a weak D call TRBD2 (6 bases). With 3 bases removed from V and 0 bases from J, the gap between germline ends came to 9 bases. Germline V lookup: CDR1 MNHNS, CDR2 SASEGT. The CDR3 contains 15 residues. CDR3: CASSERGSSYNEQFF. The DNA for the CDR3 is TGTGCCAGCAGTGAGCGGGGAAGCTCCTACAATGAGCAGTTCTTC.

This chain joins TRBV5-1 and TRBJ2-2; TRBD1 or TRBD2 may be the D gene (5 bases each). The CDR3 consists of 14 residues. The ends were cut back, 4 bases at V and 4 bases at J, with 11 bases in the middle. The V gene's germline CDR1 is SGHRS and CDR2 YFSETQ. CDR3 loop: CASSPQGRTGELFF. The CDR3 DNA sequence: TGCGCCAGCAGCCCGCAGGGACGCACCGGGGAGCTGTTTTTT.

The V gene is TRBV7-5, the J gene TRBJ1-3. TRBV7-5 is listed as a pseudogene. There are 13 residues in the CDR3. The CDR3 DNA reads TGTGCCAGCAGCCCGGGACCCGGAAACACCATATATTTT. The encoded protein is CASSPGPGNTIYF.